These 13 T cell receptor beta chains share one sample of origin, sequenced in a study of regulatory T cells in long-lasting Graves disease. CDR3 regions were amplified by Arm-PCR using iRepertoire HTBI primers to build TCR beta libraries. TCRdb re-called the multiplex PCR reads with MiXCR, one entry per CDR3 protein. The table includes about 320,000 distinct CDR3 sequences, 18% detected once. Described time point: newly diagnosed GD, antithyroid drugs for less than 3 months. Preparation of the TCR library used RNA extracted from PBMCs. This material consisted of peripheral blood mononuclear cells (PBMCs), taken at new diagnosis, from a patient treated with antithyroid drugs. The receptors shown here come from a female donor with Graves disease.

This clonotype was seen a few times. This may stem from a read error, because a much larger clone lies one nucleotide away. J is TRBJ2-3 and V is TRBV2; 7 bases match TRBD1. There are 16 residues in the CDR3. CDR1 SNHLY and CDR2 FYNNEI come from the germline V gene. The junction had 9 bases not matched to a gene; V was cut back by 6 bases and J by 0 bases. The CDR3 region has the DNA TGTGCCAGCAGCGCCGGGACAGACCACAGCACAGATACGCAGTATTTT. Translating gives CASSAGTDHSTDTQYF.

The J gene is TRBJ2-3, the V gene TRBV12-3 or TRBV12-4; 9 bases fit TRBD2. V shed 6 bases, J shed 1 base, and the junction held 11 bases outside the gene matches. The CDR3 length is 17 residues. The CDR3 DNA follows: TGTGCCAGCAGCTTCCCGGGTGAGCGGGAGGGCACAGATACGCAGTATTTT. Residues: CASSFPGEREGTDTQYF.

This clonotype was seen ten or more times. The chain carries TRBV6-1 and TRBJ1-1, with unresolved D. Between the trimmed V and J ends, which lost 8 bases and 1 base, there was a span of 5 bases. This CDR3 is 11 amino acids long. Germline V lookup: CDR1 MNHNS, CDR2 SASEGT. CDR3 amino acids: CASSANTEAFF. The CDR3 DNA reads TGTGCCAGCTCAGCGAACACTGAAGCTTTCTTT.

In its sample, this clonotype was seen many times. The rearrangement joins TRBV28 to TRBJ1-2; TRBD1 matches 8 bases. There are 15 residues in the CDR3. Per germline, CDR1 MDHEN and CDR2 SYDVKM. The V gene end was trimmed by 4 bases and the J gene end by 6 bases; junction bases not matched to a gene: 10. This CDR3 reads CASSSLTGDGHGYTF. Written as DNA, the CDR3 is TGTGCCAGCAGTTCCTTGACAGGGGACGGTCATGGCTACACCTTC.

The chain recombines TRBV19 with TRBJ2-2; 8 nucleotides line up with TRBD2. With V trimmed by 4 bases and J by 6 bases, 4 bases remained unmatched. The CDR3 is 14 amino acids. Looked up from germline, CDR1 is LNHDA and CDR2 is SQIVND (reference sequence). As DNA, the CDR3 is TGTGCCAGTAGTACGGGACTAGGGGCCGGGGAGCTGTTTTTT. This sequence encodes CASSTGLGAGELFF.

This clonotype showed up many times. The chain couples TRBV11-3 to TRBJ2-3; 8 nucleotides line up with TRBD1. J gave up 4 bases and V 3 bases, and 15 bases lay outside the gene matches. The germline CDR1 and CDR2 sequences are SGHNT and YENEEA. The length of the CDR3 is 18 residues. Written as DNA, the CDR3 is TGTGCCAGCAGCTTCTCTTGGGCCCAGACAGGGGACGCAGATACGCAGTATTTT. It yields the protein CASSFSWAQTGDADTQYF.

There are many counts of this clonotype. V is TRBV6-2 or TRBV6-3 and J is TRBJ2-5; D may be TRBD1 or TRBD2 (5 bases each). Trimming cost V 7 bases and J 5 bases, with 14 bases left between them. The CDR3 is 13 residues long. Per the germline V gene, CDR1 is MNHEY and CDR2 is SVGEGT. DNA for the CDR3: TGTGCCAGCACGTACGGGGCTCGTGAGACCCAGTACTTC. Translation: CASTYGARETQYF.

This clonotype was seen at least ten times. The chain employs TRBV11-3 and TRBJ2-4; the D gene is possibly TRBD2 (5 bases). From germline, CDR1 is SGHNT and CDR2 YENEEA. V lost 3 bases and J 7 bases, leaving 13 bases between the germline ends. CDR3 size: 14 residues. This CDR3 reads CASSFGGRGNIQYF. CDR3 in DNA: TGTGCCAGCAGCTTCGGAGGTAGAGGGAACATTCAGTACTTC.

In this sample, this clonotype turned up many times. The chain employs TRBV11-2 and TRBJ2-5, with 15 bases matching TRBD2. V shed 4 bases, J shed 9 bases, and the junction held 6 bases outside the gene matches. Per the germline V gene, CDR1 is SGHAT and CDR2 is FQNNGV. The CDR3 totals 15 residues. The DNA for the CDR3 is TGTGCCAGCAGCTCTGGGACTAGCGGGAGGACGGCCCAGTACTTC. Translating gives CASSSGTSGRTAQYF. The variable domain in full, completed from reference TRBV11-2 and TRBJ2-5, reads EAGVAQSPRYKIIEKRQSVAFWCNPISGHATLYWYQQILGQGPKLLIQFQNNGVVDDSQLPKDRFSAERLKGVDSTLKIQPAKLEDSAVYLCASSSGTSGRTAQYFGPGTRLLVL.

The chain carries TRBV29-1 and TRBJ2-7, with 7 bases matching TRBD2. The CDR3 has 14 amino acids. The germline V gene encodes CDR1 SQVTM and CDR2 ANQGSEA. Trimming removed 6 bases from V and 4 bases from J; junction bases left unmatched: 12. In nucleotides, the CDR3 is TGCAGCGTGGGGAGGGCCGCCGGCCTTTACGAGCAGTACTTC. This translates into CSVGRAAGLYEQYF.

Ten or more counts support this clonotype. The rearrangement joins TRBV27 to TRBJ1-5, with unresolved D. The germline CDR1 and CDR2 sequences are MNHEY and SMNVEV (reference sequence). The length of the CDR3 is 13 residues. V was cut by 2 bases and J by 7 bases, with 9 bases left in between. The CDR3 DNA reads TGTGCCAGCAGTTTAATTCCCAAACAGCCCCAGCATTTT. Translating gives CASSLIPKQPQHF.

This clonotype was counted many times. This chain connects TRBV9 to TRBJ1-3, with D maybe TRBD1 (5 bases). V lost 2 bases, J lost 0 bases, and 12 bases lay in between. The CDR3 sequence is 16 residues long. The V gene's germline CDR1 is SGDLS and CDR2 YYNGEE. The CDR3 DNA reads TGTGCCAGCAGCGTGGCAGGGACCCACTCTGGAAACACCATATATTTT. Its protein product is CASSVAGTHSGNTIYF.

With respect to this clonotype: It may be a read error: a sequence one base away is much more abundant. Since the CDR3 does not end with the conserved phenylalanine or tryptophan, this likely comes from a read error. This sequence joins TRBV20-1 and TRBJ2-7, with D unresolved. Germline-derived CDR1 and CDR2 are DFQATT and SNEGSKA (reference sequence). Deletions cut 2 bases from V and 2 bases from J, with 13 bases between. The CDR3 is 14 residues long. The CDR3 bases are TGCAGTGCTAGACCCTCGTCCCCCCCCTACGAGCAGTACATC. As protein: CSARPSSPPYEQYI.